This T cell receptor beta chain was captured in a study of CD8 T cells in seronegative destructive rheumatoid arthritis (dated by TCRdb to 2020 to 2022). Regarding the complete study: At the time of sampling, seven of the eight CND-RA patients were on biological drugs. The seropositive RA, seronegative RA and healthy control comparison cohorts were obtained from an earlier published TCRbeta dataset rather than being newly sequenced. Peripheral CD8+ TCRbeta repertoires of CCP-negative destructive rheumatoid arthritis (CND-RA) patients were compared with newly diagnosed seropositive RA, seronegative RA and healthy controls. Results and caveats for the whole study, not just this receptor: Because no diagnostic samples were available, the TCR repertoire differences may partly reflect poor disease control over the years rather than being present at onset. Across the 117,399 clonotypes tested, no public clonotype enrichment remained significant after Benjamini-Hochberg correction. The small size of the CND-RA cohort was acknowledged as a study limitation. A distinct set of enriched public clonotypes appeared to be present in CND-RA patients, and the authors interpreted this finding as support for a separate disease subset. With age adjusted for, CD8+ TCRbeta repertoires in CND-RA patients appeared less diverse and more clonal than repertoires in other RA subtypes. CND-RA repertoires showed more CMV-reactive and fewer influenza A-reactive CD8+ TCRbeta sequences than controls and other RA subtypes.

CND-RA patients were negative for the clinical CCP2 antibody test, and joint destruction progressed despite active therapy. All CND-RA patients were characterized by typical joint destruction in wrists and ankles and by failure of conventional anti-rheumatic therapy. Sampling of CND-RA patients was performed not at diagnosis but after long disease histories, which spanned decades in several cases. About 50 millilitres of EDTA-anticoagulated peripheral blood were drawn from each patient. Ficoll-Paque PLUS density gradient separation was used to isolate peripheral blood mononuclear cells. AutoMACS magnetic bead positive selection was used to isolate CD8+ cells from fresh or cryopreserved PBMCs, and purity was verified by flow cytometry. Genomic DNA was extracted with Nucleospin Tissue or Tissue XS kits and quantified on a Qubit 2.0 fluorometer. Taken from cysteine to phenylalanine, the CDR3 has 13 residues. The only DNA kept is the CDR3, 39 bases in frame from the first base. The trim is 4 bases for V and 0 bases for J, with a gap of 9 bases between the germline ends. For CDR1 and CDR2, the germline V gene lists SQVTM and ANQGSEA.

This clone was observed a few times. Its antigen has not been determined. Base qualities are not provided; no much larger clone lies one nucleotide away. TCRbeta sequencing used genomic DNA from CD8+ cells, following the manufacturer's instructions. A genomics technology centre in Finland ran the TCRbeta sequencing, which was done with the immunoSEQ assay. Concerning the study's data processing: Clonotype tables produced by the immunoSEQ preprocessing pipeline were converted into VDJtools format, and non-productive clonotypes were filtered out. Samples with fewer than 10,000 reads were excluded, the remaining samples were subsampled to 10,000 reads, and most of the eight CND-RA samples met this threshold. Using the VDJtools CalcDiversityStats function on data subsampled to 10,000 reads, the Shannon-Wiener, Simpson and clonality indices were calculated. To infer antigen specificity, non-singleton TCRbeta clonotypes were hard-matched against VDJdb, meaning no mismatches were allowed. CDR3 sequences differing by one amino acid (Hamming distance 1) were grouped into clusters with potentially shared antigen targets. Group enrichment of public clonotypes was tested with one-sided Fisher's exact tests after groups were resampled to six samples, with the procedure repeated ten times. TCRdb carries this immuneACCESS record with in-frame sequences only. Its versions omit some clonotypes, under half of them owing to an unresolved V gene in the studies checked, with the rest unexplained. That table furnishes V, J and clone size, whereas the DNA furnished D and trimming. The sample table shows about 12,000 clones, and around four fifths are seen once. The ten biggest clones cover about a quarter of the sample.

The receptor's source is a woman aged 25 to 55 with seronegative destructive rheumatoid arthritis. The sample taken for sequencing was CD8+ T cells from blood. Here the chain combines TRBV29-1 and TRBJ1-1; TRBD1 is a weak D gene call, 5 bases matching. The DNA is TGCAGCGTTGGCGGGGGGATGAACACTGAAGCTTTCTTT. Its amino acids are CSVGGGMNTEAFF.